This TCR beta chain stems from a study of cytomegalovirus exposure and HLA in healthy donors. The primer mix had 60 Vbeta and 13 Jbeta primers. Produced via immunoSEQ multiplex PCR; TCRdb's table is partial and in-frame only. Of about 190,000 clones in the sample, around 79% were seen once. The CDR3 is made up of 16 amino acids. Trimming pared 5 bases from V and 4 bases from J, leaving 17 bases between. Germline-derived CDR1 and CDR2 are SGHVS and FNYEAQ. The chain combines TRBV7-6 with TRBJ1-4; weak D call: TRBD1 (5 bases). The clonotype originates from a woman between 50 and 59 years old in good health and CMV-seronegative. Sequenced sample: PBMCs. The DNA of the CDR3 is TGTGCCAGCAGCCCGCGGTTCGGGGGAAATAATGAAAAACTGTTTTTT. This sequence encodes CASSPRFGGNNEKLFF.